This note documents a single T cell receptor beta chain sequence. Its cognate antigen is unknown. These data belong to a study of T cell responses to AZD1222 COVID-19 vaccine. Findings and caveats of the study: Vaccine-related CD4 TCRs covered spike, predominating at 160-218 and 743-854.

V gave up 7 bases and J gave up 0 bases, with 9 bases separating them. This CDR3 region has 12 residues. The germline CDR1 and CDR2 sequences are SQVTM and ANQGSEA. Only in-frame clones appear in the TCRdb table, and some are missing; sequencing was by immunoSEQ multiplex PCR. The sample includes about 180,000 clones, around nine tenths seen only once; the top ten take around 10%. The specimen comprised peripheral blood, sampled 28 days after the second AZD1222 dose. V usage is TRBV29-1 and J usage is TRBJ1-2; D is unresolved. The sequence was collected from an adult who received the AZD1222 COVID-19 vaccine. The CDR3 loop is CSALTPNYGYTF. Here the CDR3 DNA reads TGCAGCGCTCTGACGCCTAACTATGGCTACACCTTC.